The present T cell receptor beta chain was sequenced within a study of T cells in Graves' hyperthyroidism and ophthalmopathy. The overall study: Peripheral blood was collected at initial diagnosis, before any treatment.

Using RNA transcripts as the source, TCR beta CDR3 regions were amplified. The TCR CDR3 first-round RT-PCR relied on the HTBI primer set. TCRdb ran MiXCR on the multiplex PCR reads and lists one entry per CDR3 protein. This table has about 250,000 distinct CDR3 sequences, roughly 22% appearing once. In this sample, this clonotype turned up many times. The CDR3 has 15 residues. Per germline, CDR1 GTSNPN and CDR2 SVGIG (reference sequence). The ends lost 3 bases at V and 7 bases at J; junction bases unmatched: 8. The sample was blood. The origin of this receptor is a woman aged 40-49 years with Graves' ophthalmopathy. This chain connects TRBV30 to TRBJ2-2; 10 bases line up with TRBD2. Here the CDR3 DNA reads TGTGCCTGGAGATCCAGCGGGAGGGATAGCGGGGAGCTGTTTTTT. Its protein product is CAWRSSGRDSGELFF.